A selection of T cell receptor beta chains follows, all from one sample in a study of T cells in localized non-small cell lung cancer. Assay: immunoSEQ multiplex PCR; the TCRdb copy retains only in-frame clones and omits some. The table records about 1,500 clones, roughly 34% of them present only once. This specimen consisted of lung tumor tissue, obtained before any cancer treatment. The receptors derive from a woman aged 35 to 70 with stage I squamous cell lung carcinoma. CDR3s include the opening cysteine and the closing phenylalanine or tryptophan. D genes are given only for firm matches. Clone size is not always given. Where it is, it says once, few, many or a class for expanded clones.

cdr3_nt: TGTGCCAGCAGCTGGGGACTAGCGGGGGGAAGCACAGATACGCAGTATTTT
cdr3_aa: CASSWGLAGGSTDTQYF
v_call: TRBV11-3
d_call: TRBD2
j_call: TRBJ2-3
clone_size: medium-sized

cdr3_nt: TGTGCCACCAGCAGTTTCGACAGGGACCATCAGCCCCAGCATTTT
cdr3_aa: CATSSFDRDHQPQHF
v_call: TRBV15
d_call: TRBD1
j_call: TRBJ1-5
clone_size: NA

cdr3_nt: TGTGCCAGCAGCCCATGGGACACCTATGGCTACACCTTC
cdr3_aa: CASSPWDTYGYTF
v_call: TRBV9
d_call: NA
j_call: TRBJ1-2
clone_size: few

cdr3_nt: TGTGCCAGCAGTTACTCGCGGGGGAACCAAGAGACCCAGTACTTC
cdr3_aa: CASSYSRGNQETQYF
v_call: TRBV6-7
d_call: TRBD2
j_call: TRBJ2-5
clone_size: few

cdr3_nt: TGTGCCAGTAGGGGACTTTTGGATGACCTGTTGAACACTGAAGCTTTCTTT
cdr3_aa: CASRGLLDDLLNTEAFF
v_call: TRBV19
d_call: NA
j_call: TRBJ1-1
clone_size: NA

cdr3_nt: TGTGCCAGCAGTTACCCCCAGGGGGTCTATGGCTACACCTTC
cdr3_aa: CASSYPQGVYGYTF
v_call: TRBV6-8
d_call: TRBD1
j_call: TRBJ1-2
clone_size: few

cdr3_nt: TGTGCCATCAGAGAGGGACAGGTGGAAGGCTACACCTTC
cdr3_aa: CAIREGQVEGYTF
v_call: TRBV6-8
d_call: TRBD1
j_call: TRBJ1-2
clone_size: NA

cdr3_nt: TGTGCCAGCAGCCAAGCAGGGATAGACTATGGCTACACCTTC
cdr3_aa: CASSQAGIDYGYTF
v_call: TRBV11-3
d_call: NA
j_call: TRBJ1-2
clone_size: NA

cdr3_nt: TGTGCCAGCAGGGGGACAAGCCTCCCTGACGAGCAGTACTTC
cdr3_aa: CASRGTSLPDEQYF
v_call: TRBV9
d_call: NA
j_call: TRBJ2-7
clone_size: few

cdr3_nt: TGTGCCTGGGACAGGGGGCTCTTCAACTATGGCTACACCTTC
cdr3_aa: CAWDRGLFNYGYTF
v_call: TRBV30
d_call: TRBD1
j_call: TRBJ1-2
clone_size: NA

cdr3_nt: TGTGCTAGTGGGCCCGGGAACACAGATACGCAGTATTTT
cdr3_aa: CASGPGNTDTQYF
v_call: TRBV12-5
d_call: NA
j_call: TRBJ2-3
clone_size: NA

cdr3_nt: TGTGCCAGCAGCGGGGGCCTAGTAAACTATGGCTACACCTTC
cdr3_aa: CASSGGLVNYGYTF
v_call: TRBV9
d_call: NA
j_call: TRBJ1-2
clone_size: NA

cdr3_nt: TGTGCCACCAGCGGCGACAGGGTTCGGGGCACTGAAGCTTTCTTT
cdr3_aa: CATSGDRVRGTEAFF
v_call: TRBV15
d_call: TRBD1
j_call: TRBJ1-1
clone_size: NA

cdr3_nt: TGTGCCAGCAGCTTATCTTTGTGGGTAGACACTGAAGCTTTCTTT
cdr3_aa: CASSLSLWVDTEAFF
v_call: TRBV7-1
d_call: NA
j_call: TRBJ1-1
clone_size: medium-sized

cdr3_nt: TGTGCCTGGAGCTCCTCCTACGAGCAGTACTTC
cdr3_aa: CAWSSSYEQYF
v_call: TRBV30
d_call: NA
j_call: TRBJ2-7
clone_size: few

cdr3_nt: TGCGCCAGCAGACAAAGCGGGGATGACCAAGAGACCCAGTACTTC
cdr3_aa: CASRQSGDDQETQYF
v_call: TRBV5-1
d_call: TRBD2
j_call: TRBJ2-5
clone_size: NA

cdr3_nt: TGCGCCAGCAGCAAGACAGGGGCCGGGGACATTCAGTACTTC
cdr3_aa: CASSKTGAGDIQYF
v_call: TRBV5-1
d_call: TRBD1
j_call: TRBJ2-4
clone_size: NA

cdr3_nt: TGTGCCAGCAGCCCCGAGTTATTACAAGAGACCCAGTACTTC
cdr3_aa: CASSPELLQETQYF
v_call: TRBV11-3
d_call: NA
j_call: TRBJ2-5
clone_size: medium-sized

cdr3_nt: TGTGCCACCAGCAGAGATAAGGGAGCTAACTATGGCTACACCTTC
cdr3_aa: CATSRDKGANYGYTF
v_call: TRBV15
d_call: NA
j_call: TRBJ1-2
clone_size: few

cdr3_nt: TGTGCCAGCAGCAGCGCCGGGACCCGTTCACCCCTCCACTTT
cdr3_aa: CASSSAGTRSPLHF
v_call: TRBV11-3
d_call: NA
j_call: TRBJ1-6
clone_size: few

cdr3_nt: TGTGCCAGCAGCTTGGGGGACAGGTTGAACACTGAAGCTTTCTTT
cdr3_aa: CASSLGDRLNTEAFF
v_call: TRBV11-3
d_call: TRBD1
j_call: TRBJ1-1
clone_size: few

cdr3_nt: TGCGCCAGCAGAGAGGGACCAGGGAAAGGCACTGAAGCTTTCTTT
cdr3_aa: CASREGPGKGTEAFF
v_call: TRBV5-1
d_call: NA
j_call: TRBJ1-1
clone_size: NA

cdr3_nt: TGTGCCAGCAGTGAAGTTGGACACAGGGGGCACAATGAGCAGTTCTTC
cdr3_aa: CASSEVGHRGHNEQFF
v_call: TRBV25-1
d_call: TRBD1
j_call: TRBJ2-1
clone_size: NA

cdr3_nt: TGTGCCAGCAGCCAGGGGACTGAAGCTTTCTTT
cdr3_aa: CASSQGTEAFF
v_call: TRBV6-7
d_call: NA
j_call: TRBJ1-1
clone_size: few

cdr3_nt: TGTGCCAGCATGGGGCCAACCACCGGGGAGCTGTTTTTT
cdr3_aa: CASMGPTTGELFF
v_call: TRBV6-8
d_call: NA
j_call: TRBJ2-2
clone_size: NA

cdr3_nt: TGTGCCAGCAGCGTAGGAGGGTACAATCAGCCCCAGCATTTT
cdr3_aa: CASSVGGYNQPQHF
v_call: TRBV9
d_call: NA
j_call: TRBJ1-5
clone_size: NA

cdr3_nt: TGCAGCGTTGGGCAGGGGCCGGATCAGCCCCAGCATTTT
cdr3_aa: CSVGQGPDQPQHF
v_call: TRBV29-1
d_call: NA
j_call: TRBJ1-5
clone_size: NA

cdr3_nt: TGCAGCGTTGTCCCTGCTAGCGGGGGTGAGACCCAGTACTTC
cdr3_aa: CSVVPASGGETQYF
v_call: TRBV29-1
d_call: TRBD2
j_call: TRBJ2-5
clone_size: NA

cdr3_nt: TGTGCCAGCAGCCTCGGACAGGGGGCGCCTGAAGCTTTCTTT
cdr3_aa: CASSLGQGAPEAFF
v_call: TRBV11-3
d_call: TRBD1
j_call: TRBJ1-1
clone_size: few

cdr3_nt: TGCGCCAGCAGTCTCCAAGCGGGGGCCAATCAGCCCCAGCATTTT
cdr3_aa: CASSLQAGANQPQHF
v_call: TRBV23-1
d_call: NA
j_call: TRBJ1-5
clone_size: NA

cdr3_nt: TGTGCCAGCAACCCCGGACAGAACAATGAAAAACTGTTTTTT
cdr3_aa: CASNPGQNNEKLFF
v_call: TRBV11-3
d_call: NA
j_call: TRBJ1-4
clone_size: few

cdr3_nt: TGTGCCAGCAGCTTAAGAACTAGCGGGGAGACCCAGTACTTC
cdr3_aa: CASSLRTSGETQYF
v_call: TRBV11-3
d_call: TRBD2
j_call: TRBJ2-5
clone_size: few

cdr3_nt: TGTGCCTGGAGTGTACGACCTCGCTCCTACGAGCAGTACTTC
cdr3_aa: CAWSVRPRSYEQYF
v_call: TRBV30
d_call: NA
j_call: TRBJ2-7
clone_size: few

cdr3_nt: TGTGCCAGTTTATTTGGAGTGAACACTGAAGCTTTCTTT
cdr3_aa: CASLFGVNTEAFF
v_call: TRBV6-8
d_call: NA
j_call: TRBJ1-1
clone_size: NA

cdr3_nt: TGTGCCTGGAATACAGGGGCATCTGGGGCCAACGTCCTGACTTTC
cdr3_aa: CAWNTGASGANVLTF
v_call: TRBV30
d_call: TRBD1
j_call: TRBJ2-6
clone_size: NA

cdr3_nt: TGTGCCTGGAGCGGGACAGCATATGGCTACACCTTC
cdr3_aa: CAWSGTAYGYTF
v_call: TRBV30
d_call: TRBD1
j_call: TRBJ1-2
clone_size: few

cdr3_nt: TGTGCCAGCTCCCTTGAGCGGGGGCGAGGTGTGGAGCAGTTCTTC
cdr3_aa: CASSLERGRGVEQFF
v_call: TRBV18
d_call: TRBD2
j_call: TRBJ2-1
clone_size: large

cdr3_nt: TGTGCCAGCAGCCAAATGAACTACGAGCAGTACTTC
cdr3_aa: CASSQMNYEQYF
v_call: TRBV14
d_call: NA
j_call: TRBJ2-7
clone_size: NA

cdr3_nt: TGTGCCAGTAGTATTCGGCGGGGGGGCCTAGATGAGCAGTTCTTC
cdr3_aa: CASSIRRGGLDEQFF
v_call: TRBV19
d_call: TRBD2
j_call: TRBJ2-1
clone_size: NA

cdr3_nt: TGTGCCACCACTACACTAAATCGGAACACCGGGGAGCTGTTTTTT
cdr3_aa: CATTTLNRNTGELFF
v_call: TRBV19
d_call: NA
j_call: TRBJ2-2
clone_size: NA

cdr3_nt: TGTGCCAGCAGCGAGACAGGGTTCCGGTCACCCCTCCACTTT
cdr3_aa: CASSETGFRSPLHF
v_call: TRBV9
d_call: TRBD1
j_call: TRBJ1-6
clone_size: few

cdr3_nt: TGTGCCAGCAGTGAGCTCGGGACAGCTTGGGAAAAACTGTTTTTT
cdr3_aa: CASSELGTAWEKLFF
v_call: TRBV6-8
d_call: TRBD1
j_call: TRBJ1-4
clone_size: few